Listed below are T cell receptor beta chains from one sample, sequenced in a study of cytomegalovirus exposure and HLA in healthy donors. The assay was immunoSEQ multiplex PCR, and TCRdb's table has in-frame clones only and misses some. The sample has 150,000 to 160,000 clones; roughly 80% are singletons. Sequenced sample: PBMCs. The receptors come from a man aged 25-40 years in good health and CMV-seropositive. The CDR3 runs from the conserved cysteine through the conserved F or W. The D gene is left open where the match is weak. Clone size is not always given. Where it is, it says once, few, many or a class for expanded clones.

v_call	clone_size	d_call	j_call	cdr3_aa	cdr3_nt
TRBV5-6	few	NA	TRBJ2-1	CASSLKSRRGRYNEQFF	TGTGCCAGCAGCTTGAAGTCGCGGCGGGGTCGTTACAATGAGCAGTTCTTC
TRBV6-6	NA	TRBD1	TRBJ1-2	CASVAIASGAGGGYTF	TGTGCCAGCGTCGCTATTGCGTCAGGGGCAGGGGGTGGCTACACCTTC
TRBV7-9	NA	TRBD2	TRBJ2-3	CASSLDGGADTQYF	TGTGCCAGCAGCTTAGATGGGGGGGCAGATACGCAGTATTTT
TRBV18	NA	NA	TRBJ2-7	CASSPPTGYEQYF	TGTGCCAGCTCACCCCCCACGGGGTACGAGCAGTACTTC
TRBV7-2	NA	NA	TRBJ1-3	CASTIELGQGGNTIYF	TGTGCCAGCACTATCGAGTTGGGGCAGGGTGGAAACACCATATATTTT
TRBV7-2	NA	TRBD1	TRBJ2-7	CASRPAGTGAPYEQYF	TGTGCCAGCAGGCCAGCGGGGACAGGGGCACCCTACGAGCAGTACTTC
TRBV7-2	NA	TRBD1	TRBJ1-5	CASSPGTGNQPQHF	TGTGCCAGCAGCCCAGGGACAGGGAATCAGCCCCAGCATTTT
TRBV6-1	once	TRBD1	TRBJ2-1	CASSQGAYEQFF	TGTGCCAGCAGTCAGGGGGCCTATGAGCAGTTCTTC
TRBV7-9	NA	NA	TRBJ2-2	CASSFWEDTGELFF	TGTGCCAGCAGCTTTTGGGAGGATACCGGGGAGCTGTTTTTT
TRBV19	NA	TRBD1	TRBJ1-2	CASSISGQGYGYTF	TGTGCCAGTAGTATAAGTGGACAGGGTTATGGCTACACCTTC
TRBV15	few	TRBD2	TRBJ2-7	CATSSGGAVEQYF	TGTGCCACCAGTAGCGGGGGGGCAGTCGAGCAGTACTTC
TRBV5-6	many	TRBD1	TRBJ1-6	CASRTAGTAYSPLHF	TGTGCCAGCAGGACCGCCGGGACAGCGTATTCACCCCTCCACTTT
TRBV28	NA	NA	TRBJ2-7	CASSSYTTGSYEQYF	TGTGCCAGCAGTTCCTATACGACAGGATCCTACGAGCAGTACTTC
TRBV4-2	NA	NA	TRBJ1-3	CASSQDVGGTFSGNTIYF	TGTGCCAGCAGCCAAGATGTTGGGGGGACTTTCTCTGGAAACACCATATATTTT
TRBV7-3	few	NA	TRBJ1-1	CASSQEPLSTEAFF	TGTGCCAGCAGCCAAGAACCTTTGAGCACTGAAGCTTTCTTT
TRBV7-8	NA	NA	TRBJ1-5	CASSAHGTLNQPQHF	TGTGCCAGCAGCGCTCATGGGACACTCAATCAGCCCCAGCATTTT
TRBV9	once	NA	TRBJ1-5	CASSVGGVSNQPQHF	TGTGCCAGCAGCGTAGGAGGAGTCTCCAATCAGCCCCAGCATTTT
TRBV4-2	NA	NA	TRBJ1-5	CASSQGGYGQPQHF	TGTGCCAGCAGCCAAGGAGGGTACGGGCAGCCCCAGCATTTT
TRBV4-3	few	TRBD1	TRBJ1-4	CASSQEYRGKSEKLFF	TGCGCCAGCAGCCAAGAGTACAGGGGTAAATCGGAAAAACTGTTTTTT
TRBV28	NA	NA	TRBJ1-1	CASSPPGEGGMNTEAFF	TGTGCCAGCAGTCCCCCCGGGGAAGGAGGGATGAACACTGAAGCTTTCTTT
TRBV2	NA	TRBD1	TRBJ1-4	CASRTGTANEKLFF	TGTGCCAGCAGAACCGGGACAGCTAATGAAAAACTGTTTTTT
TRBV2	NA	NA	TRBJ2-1	CASRGDLNEQFF	TGTGCCAGCAGGGGGGACTTAAATGAGCAGTTCTTC
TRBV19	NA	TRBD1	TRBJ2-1	CASSSTGAAYNEQFF	TGTGCCAGTAGTTCCACAGGGGCGGCCTACAATGAGCAGTTCTTC
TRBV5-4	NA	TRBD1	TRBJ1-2	CASSLGWDRVNYGYTF	TGTGCCAGCAGCTTGGGATGGGACAGGGTTAACTATGGCTACACCTTC
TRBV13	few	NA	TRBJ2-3	CASSLDRVADTQYF	TGTGCCAGCAGCTTAGACCGGGTAGCGGATACGCAGTATTTT
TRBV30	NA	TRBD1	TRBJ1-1	CAWCKQGAPNTEAFF	TGTGCCTGGTGTAAACAGGGGGCGCCGAACACTGAAGCTTTCTTT
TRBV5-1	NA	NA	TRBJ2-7	CASSRDNSYEQYF	TGCGCCAGCAGCCGGGACAACTCCTACGAGCAGTACTTC
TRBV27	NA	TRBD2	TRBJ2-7	CASSTMGLAGGPAEQYF	TGTGCCAGCAGTACTATGGGTTTAGCGGGAGGGCCGGCCGAGCAGTACTTC
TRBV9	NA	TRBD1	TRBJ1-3	CASSISGTASGNTIYF	TGTGCCAGCAGCATTTCGGGGACAGCCTCTGGAAACACCATATATTTT
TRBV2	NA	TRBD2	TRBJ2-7	CASSRDRQTAGGSYEQYF	TGTGCCAGCAGTCGGGACAGGCAAACAGCGGGAGGGTCTTACGAGCAGTACTTC
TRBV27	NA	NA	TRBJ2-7	CASSPDRNSYEQYF	TGTGCCAGCAGTCCCGACAGGAACTCCTACGAGCAGTACTTC
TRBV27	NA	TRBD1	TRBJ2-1	CASSPRQGSYNEQFF	TGTGCCAGCTCTCCGAGACAGGGTTCTTACAATGAGCAGTTCTTC
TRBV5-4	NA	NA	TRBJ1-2	CASSLEGGVHGYTF	TGTGCCAGCAGCTTGGAAGGGGGGGTGCATGGCTACACCTTC
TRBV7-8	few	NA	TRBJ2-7	CASSLGSLTRSYEQYF	TGTGCCAGCAGCTTGGGCTCGTTGACCCGATCCTACGAGCAGTACTTC
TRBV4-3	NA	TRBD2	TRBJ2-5	CASSQTLGLAGGETQYF	TGCGCCAGCAGCCAGACCTTGGGACTAGCGGGGGGGGAGACCCAGTACTTC
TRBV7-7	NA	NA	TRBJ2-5	CASSLDGYEETQYF	TGTGCTAGCAGCTTAGACGGTTATGAAGAGACCCAGTACTTC
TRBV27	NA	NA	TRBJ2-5	CASRPRAYQETQYF	TGTGCCAGCAGGCCCAGGGCCTACCAAGAGACCCAGTACTTC
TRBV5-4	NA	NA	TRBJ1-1	CASSSVSPGMDTEAFF	TGTGCCAGCAGCTCAGTCTCACCAGGGATGGACACTGAAGCTTTCTTT
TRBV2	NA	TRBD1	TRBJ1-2	CASSESSSAGGYGYTF	TGTGCCAGCAGCGAGTCCTCGTCGGCAGGGGGCTATGGCTACACCTTC
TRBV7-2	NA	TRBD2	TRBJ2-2	CASSLYPSGNTGELFF	TGTGCCAGCAGCTTATACCCTAGCGGGAACACCGGGGAGCTGTTTTTT
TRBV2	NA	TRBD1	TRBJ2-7	CASSEGGQVPQYF	TGTGCCAGCAGTGAAGGCGGACAGGTCCCGCAGTACTTC
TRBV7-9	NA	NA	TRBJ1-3	CASSLGAGEAPGNTIYF	TGTGCCAGCAGCTTAGGGGCAGGGGAAGCACCTGGAAACACCATATATTTT
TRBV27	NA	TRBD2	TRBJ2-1	CATSRLGPSSGGYNEQFF	TGTGCCACCAGCAGATTAGGCCCTTCTAGCGGGGGCTACAATGAGCAGTTCTTC
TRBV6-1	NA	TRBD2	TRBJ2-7	CASIGGGGYEQYF	TGTGCCAGCATCGGGGGGGGCGGCTACGAGCAGTACTTC
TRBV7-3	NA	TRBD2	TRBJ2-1	CASSSSSGGRYNEQFF	TGTGCCAGCAGCTCCTCCAGCGGGGGGCGTTACAATGAGCAGTTCTTC
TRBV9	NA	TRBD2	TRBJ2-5	CASSPLAGVGETQYF	TGTGCCAGCAGCCCACTAGCGGGGGTAGGGGAGACCCAGTACTTC
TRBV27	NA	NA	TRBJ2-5	CASSLHRSQETQYF	TGTGCCAGCAGTTTACACCGGTCCCAAGAGACCCAGTACTTC
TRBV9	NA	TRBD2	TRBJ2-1	CASSASGSSYNEQFF	TGTGCCAGCAGCGCCAGCGGGAGCTCCTACAATGAGCAGTTCTTC
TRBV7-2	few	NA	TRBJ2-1	CASSNRSYNEQFF	TGTGCCAGCAGTAATCGCTCCTACAATGAGCAGTTCTTC
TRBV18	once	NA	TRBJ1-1	CASSPGSDTEAFF	TGTGCCAGCTCACCGGGGAGCGACACTGAAGCTTTCTTT
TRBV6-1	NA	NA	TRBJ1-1	CASSEHVGANTEAFF	TGTGCCAGCAGTGAACATGTGGGGGCAAACACTGAAGCTTTCTTT